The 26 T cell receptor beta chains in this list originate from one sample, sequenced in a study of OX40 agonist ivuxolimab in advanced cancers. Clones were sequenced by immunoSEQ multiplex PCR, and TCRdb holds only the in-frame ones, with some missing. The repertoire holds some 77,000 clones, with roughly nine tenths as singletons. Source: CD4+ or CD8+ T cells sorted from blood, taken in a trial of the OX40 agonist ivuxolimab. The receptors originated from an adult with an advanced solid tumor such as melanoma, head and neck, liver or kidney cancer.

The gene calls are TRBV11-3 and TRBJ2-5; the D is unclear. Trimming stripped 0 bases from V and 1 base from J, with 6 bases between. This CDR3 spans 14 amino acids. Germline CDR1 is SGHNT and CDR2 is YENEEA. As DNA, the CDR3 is TGTGCCAGCAGCTTAGATGGCGGCCAAGAGACCCAGTACTTC. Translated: CASSLDGGQETQYF.

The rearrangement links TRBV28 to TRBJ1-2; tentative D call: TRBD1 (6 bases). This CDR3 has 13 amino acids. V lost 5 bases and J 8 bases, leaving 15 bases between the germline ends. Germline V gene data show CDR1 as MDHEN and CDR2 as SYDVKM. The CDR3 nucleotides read TGTGCCAGCAGTCTGGACAGCCTGGGCGGCTACACCTTC. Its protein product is CASSLDSLGGYTF.

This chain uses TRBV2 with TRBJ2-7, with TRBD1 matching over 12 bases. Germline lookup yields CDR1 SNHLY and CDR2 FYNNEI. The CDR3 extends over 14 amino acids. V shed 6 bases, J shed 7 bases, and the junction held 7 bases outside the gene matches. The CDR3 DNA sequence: TGTGCCAGCAGCCAGGGACAGGGGGCGAGGGAGCAGTACTTC. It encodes CASSQGQGAREQYF.

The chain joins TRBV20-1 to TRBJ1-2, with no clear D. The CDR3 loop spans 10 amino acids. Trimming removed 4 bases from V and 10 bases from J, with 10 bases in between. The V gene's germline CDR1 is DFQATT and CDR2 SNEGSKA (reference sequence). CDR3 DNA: TGCAGTGCTAACGGTGGTGACTACACCTTC. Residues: CSANGGDYTF.

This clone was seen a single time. In DNA, the CDR3 is TGTGCCAGCAGCTTAGTAGGGCACTATGGCTACACCTTC. Amino acid sequence: CASSLVGHYGYTF. The chain links TRBV7-2 to TRBJ1-2; D is uncertain. The CDR3 is made up of 13 amino acids. V lost 1 base and J 3 bases, leaving 6 bases between the germline ends. Germline V gene sequence: CDR1 SGHTA, CDR2 FQGNSA.

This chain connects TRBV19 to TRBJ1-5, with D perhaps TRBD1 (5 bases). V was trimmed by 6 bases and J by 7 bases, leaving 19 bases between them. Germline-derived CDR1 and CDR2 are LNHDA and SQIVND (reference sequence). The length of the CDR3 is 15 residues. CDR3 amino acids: CASSDHPLEGQPQHF. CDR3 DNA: TGTGCCAGTAGCGACCACCCCCTGGAGGGGCAGCCCCAGCATTTT.

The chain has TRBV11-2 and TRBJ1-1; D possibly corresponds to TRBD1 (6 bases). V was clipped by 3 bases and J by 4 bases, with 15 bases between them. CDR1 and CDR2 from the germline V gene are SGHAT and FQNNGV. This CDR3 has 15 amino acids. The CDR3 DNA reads TGTGCCAGCAGCTTGGCGACAGGATCAGGCACTGAAGCTTTCTTT. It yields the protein CASSLATGSGTEAFF.

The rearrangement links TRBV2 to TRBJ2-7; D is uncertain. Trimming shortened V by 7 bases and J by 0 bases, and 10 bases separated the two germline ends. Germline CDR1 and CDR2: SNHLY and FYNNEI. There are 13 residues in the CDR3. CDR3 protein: CASKKDHSYEQYF. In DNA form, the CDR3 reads TGTGCCAGCAAAAAGGACCACTCCTACGAGCAGTACTTC.

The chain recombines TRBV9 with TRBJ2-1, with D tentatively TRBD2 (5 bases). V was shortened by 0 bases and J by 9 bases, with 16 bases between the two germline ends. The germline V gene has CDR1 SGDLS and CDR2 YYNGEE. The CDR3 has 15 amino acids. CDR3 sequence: CASSVVGLSRSEQFF. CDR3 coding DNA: TGTGCCAGCAGCGTAGTAGGACTCTCCAGGAGTGAGCAGTTCTTC.

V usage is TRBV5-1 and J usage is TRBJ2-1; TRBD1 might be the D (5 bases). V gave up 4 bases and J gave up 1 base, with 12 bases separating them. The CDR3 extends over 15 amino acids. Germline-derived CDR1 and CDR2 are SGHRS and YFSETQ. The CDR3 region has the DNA TGCGCCAGCAGCCCCTCAGGGTTTTCCTACAATGAGCAGTTCTTC. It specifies CASSPSGFSYNEQFF.

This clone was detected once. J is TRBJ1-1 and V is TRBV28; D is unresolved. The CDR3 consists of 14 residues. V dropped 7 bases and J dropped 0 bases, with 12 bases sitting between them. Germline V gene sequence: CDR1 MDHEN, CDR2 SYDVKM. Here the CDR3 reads CASNLGSMNTEAFF. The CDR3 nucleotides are TGTGCCAGCAATCTGGGGAGTATGAACACTGAAGCTTTCTTT.

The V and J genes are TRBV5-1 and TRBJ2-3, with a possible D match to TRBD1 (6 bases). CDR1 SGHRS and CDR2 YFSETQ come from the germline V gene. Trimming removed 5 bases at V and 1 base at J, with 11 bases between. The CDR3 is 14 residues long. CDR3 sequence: CASSLAGGTDTQYF. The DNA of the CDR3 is TGCGCCAGCAGTCTGGCAGGGGGCACAGATACGCAGTATTTT.

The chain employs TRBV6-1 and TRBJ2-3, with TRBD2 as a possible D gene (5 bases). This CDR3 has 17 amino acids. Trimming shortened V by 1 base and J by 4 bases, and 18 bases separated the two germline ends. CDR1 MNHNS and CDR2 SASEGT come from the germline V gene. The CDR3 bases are TGTGCCAGCAGTGAAGGAGGAGCGGACCGGAGGCCAGATACGCAGTATTTT. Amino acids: CASSEGGADRRPDTQYF.

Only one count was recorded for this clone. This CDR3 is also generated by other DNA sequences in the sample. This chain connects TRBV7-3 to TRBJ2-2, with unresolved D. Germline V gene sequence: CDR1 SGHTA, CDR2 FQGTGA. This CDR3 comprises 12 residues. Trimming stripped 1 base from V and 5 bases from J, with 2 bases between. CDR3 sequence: CASSLNTGELFF. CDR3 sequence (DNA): TGTGCCAGCAGCTTAAATACCGGGGAGCTGTTTTTT.

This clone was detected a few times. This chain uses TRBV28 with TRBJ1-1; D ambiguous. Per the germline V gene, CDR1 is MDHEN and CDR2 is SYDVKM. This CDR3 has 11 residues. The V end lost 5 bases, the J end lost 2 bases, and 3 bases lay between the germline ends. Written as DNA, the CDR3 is TGTGCCAGCAGTACCAACACTGAAGCTTTCTTT. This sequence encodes CASSTNTEAFF. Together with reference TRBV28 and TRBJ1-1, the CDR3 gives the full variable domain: DVKVTQSSRYLVKRTGEKVFLECVQDMDHENMFWYRQDPGLGLRLIYFSYDVKMKEKGDIPEGYSVSREKKERFSLILESASTNQTSMYLCASSTNTEAFFGQGTRLTVV.

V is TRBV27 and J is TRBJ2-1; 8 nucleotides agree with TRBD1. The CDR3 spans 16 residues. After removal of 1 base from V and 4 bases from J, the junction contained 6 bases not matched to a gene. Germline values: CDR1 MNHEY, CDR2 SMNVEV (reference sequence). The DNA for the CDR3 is TGTGCCAGCAGTTTATTAGACAGGGGTGGATACAATGAGCAGTTCTTC. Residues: CASSLLDRGGYNEQFF.

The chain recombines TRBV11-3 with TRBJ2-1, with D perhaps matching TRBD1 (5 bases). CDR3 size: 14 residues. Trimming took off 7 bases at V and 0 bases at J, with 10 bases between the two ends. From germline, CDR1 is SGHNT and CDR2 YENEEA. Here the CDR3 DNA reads TGTGCCAGCACAGGGCAGGCCTCCTACAATGAGCAGTTCTTC. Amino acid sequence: CASTGQASYNEQFF.

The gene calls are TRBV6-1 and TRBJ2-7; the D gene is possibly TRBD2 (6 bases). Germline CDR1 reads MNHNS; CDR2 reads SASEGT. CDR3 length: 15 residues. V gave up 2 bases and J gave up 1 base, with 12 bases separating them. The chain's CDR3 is CASSERLGLSYEQYF. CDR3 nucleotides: TGTGCCAGCAGTGAAAGGTTGGGACTTTCCTACGAGCAGTACTTC.

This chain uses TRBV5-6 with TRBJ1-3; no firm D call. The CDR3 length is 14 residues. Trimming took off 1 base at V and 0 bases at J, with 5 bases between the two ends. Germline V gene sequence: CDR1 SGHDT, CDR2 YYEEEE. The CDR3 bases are TGTGCCAGCAGCTTGACCCACTCTGGAAACACCATATATTTT. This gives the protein CASSLTHSGNTIYF.

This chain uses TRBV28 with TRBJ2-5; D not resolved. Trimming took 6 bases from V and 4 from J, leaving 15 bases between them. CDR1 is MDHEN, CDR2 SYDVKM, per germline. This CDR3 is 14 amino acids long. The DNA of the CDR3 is TGTGCCAGCAGCCCAGTCCCCAGGCGAGAGACCCAGTACTTC. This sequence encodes CASSPVPRRETQYF.

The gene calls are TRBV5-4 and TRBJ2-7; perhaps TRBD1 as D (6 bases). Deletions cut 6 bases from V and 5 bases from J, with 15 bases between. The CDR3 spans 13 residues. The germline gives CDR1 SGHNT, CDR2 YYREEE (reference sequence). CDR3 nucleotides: TGTGCCAGCACCCGGAAGGGGGACAACGAGCAGTACTTC. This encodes CASTRKGDNEQYF.

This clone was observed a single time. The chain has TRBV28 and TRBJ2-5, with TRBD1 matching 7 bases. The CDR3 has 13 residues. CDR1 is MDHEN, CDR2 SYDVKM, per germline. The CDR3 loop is CATGTANQETQYF. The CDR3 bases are TGTGCAACGGGGACAGCCAACCAAGAGACCCAGTACTTC.

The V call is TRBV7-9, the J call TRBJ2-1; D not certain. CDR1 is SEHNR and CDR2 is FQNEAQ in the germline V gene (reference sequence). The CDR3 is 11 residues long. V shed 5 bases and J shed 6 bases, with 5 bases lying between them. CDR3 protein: CASSPFNEQFF. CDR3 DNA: TGTGCCAGCAGCCCCTTCAATGAGCAGTTCTTC.

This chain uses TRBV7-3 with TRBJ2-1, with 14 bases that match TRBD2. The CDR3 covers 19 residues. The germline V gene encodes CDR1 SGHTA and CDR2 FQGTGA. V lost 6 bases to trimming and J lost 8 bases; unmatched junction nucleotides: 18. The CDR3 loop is CASRGRSTGTSGSHDEQFF. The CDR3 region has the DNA TGTGCCAGCAGGGGTAGGTCGACCGGGACTAGCGGGAGTCACGATGAGCAGTTCTTC.

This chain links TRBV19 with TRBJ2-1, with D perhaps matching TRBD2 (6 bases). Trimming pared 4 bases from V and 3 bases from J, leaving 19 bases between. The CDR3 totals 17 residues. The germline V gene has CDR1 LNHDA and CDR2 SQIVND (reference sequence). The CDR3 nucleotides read TGTGCCAGTAGTAAGATACTTCGGGGCGGGAACTACAATGAGCAGTTCTTC. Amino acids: CASSKILRGGNYNEQFF.

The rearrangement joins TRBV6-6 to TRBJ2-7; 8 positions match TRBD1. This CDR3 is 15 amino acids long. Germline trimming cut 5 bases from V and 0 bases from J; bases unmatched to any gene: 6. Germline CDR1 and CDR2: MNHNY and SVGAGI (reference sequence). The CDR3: CASSPRDRFSYEQYF. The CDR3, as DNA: TGTGCCAGCAGTCCCCGGGACAGGTTCTCCTACGAGCAGTACTTC.